Following are 3 T cell receptor beta chains from one sample sequenced in a study of blood T cell repertoires in COVID-19. The repertoire was sequenced with immunoSEQ multiplex PCR; TCRdb's copy has only in-frame clones and lacks some. The table includes approximately 190,000 clones, roughly four fifths detected once. The sample was peripheral blood. These receptors were collected from a woman aged 40 to 55 with acute or convalescent COVID-19.

This chain uses TRBV27 with TRBJ1-2; 9 bases line up with TRBD1. There are 14 residues in the CDR3. V dropped 2 bases and J dropped 7; count of bases not matched to a gene: 5. CDR1 is MNHEY, CDR2 SMNVEV, per germline (reference sequence). The CDR3 DNA is TGTGCCAGCAGTTTACCACAGGGGGCGGTTGGCTACACCTTC. Its protein is CASSLPQGAVGYTF.

This sequence joins TRBV27 and TRBJ2-1, with 9 positions matching TRBD2. CDR1 and CDR2 from the germline V gene are MNHEY and SMNVEV (reference sequence). The CDR3 has 13 residues. V shed 2 bases, J shed 14 bases, and the junction held 7 bases outside the gene matches. The CDR3 here is CASSLGLGGREFF. The CDR3 nucleotides are TGTGCCAGCAGTTTAGGCTTAGGCGGGAGGGAGTTCTTC.

The chain combines TRBV7-2 with TRBJ1-1; D perhaps matches TRBD1 (5 bases). Trimming removed 2 bases from V and 0 bases from J, with 7 bases in between. CDR3 length: 14 residues. Germline lookup yields CDR1 SGHTA and CDR2 FQGNSA. DNA for the CDR3: TGTGCCAGCAGCTTATCAGGGTTGAACACTGAAGCTTTCTTT. It encodes CASSLSGLNTEAFF.